These T cell receptor beta chains were read from a single sample in a study of blood T cell repertoires in COVID-19. TCRdb's table, derived via immunoSEQ multiplex PCR, lists solely in-frame clones and lacks some. The sample carries about 170,000 clones, roughly 86% recorded once. The sequencing sample was made of peripheral blood. The source is an elderly woman with COVID-19, enrolled during active disease. CDR3s include the opening cysteine and the closing phenylalanine or tryptophan. A D gene is named only where the DNA matches it firmly. Clone sizes are given selectively: once, few, many, or a class where the clone is expanded.

TRBJ2-3 | - | TRBD2 | TRBV10-3 | TGTGCCATCAGCCTAGCGGGGAGCACAGATACGCAGTATTTT | CAISLAGSTDTQYF
TRBJ2-1 | - | TRBD2 | TRBV9 | TGTGCCAGCAGCGAGAGGCGGGGGAGTGGGAATGAGCAGTTCTTC | CASSERRGSGNEQFF
TRBJ2-7 | many | TRBD1 | TRBV10-3 | TGTGCCATCAATTCCGGGACAGGGATGGACGAGCAGTACTTC | CAINSGTGMDEQYF
TRBJ1-1 | - | - | TRBV27 | TGTGCCAGCAGTTTGATAGGGGTCACTGAAGCTTTCTTT | CASSLIGVTEAFF
TRBJ2-3 | - | - | TRBV6-4 | TGTGCCAGCAGTGACTCCTTGGCCACAGATACGCAGTATTTT | CASSDSLATDTQYF
TRBJ2-4 | once | TRBD2 | TRBV3-1/TRBV3-2 | TGTGCCAGCAGCTTCCCGGGACTAGAGGACATTCAGTACTTC | CASSFPGLEDIQYF
TRBJ2-6 | - | - | TRBV5-1 | TGCGCCAGCTTGGACAGCTCTGGGGCCAACGTCCTGACTTTC | CASLDSSGANVLTF
TRBJ1-6 | - | - | TRBV2 | TGTGCCAGCAGTGACAGGATGAGCTCCTATAATTCACCCCTCCACTTT | CASSDRMSSYNSPLHF
TRBJ2-1 | - | - | TRBV21-1 | TGTGCCAGCAGCAAAGCCGGCGGGAGGGCCCTGAGCTCCTACAATGAGCAGTTCTTC | CASSKAGGRALSSYNEQFF
TRBJ2-2 | - | TRBD2 | TRBV5-6 | TGTGCCAGCAGCCAGAACGGACCGGGGGGGCTATTCACCGGGGAGCTGTTTTTT | CASSQNGPGGLFTGELFF
TRBJ1-2 | - | - | TRBV7-2 | TGTGCCAGCAGCTTAGGTCCAGGGAGGGACTATGGCTACACCTTC | CASSLGPGRDYGYTF
TRBJ2-1 | - | TRBD2 | TRBV27 | TGTGCCAGCAGGGACCTAGCGGGGGTGGGGAATGAGCAGTTCTTC | CASRDLAGVGNEQFF
TRBJ1-5 | - | - | TRBV28 | TGTGCCAGCAGTCCCCCCCAGGGGCGACAGCCCCAGCATTTT | CASSPPQGRQPQHF
TRBJ1-2 | - | - | TRBV3-1/TRBV3-2 | TGTGCCAGCACTCCAACGTCTAGGGGGAAGAGCTACACCTTC | CASTPTSRGKSYTF
TRBJ2-4 | - | TRBD2 | TRBV7-8 | TGTGCCAGCAGCTGGGGACTAGCGGGAGGGCTAGCCAAAAACATTCAGTACTTC | CASSWGLAGGLAKNIQYF
TRBJ2-3 | - | TRBD2 | TRBV5-1 | TGCGCCAGCAGCTTTTATCGGACTAGCGAAGATACGCAGTATTTT | CASSFYRTSEDTQYF
TRBJ1-1 | - | - | TRBV27 | TGTGCCAGCAGTTTCGTGGCCAGGGACACTGAAGCTTTCTTT | CASSFVARDTEAFF
TRBJ2-5 | once | TRBD2 | TRBV5-4 | TGTGCCAGCAGCGTCCAACTAGCGGGAAAAGAGACCCAGTACTTC | CASSVQLAGKETQYF
TRBJ2-1 | once | TRBD2 | TRBV7-2 | TGTGCCAGCAGCCTAGCGGGAGGGCCGAATGAGCAGTTCTTC | CASSLAGGPNEQFF
TRBJ1-5 | few | - | TRBV4-2 | TGTGCCAGCAGCCAAGTTTGGGACATCGATCAGCCCCAGCATTTT | CASSQVWDIDQPQHF
TRBJ1-4 | - | - | TRBV9 | TGTGCCAGCAGCGTGATACCCGGGCGGGGGGAAAAACTGTTTTTT | CASSVIPGRGEKLFF
TRBJ2-7 | - | - | TRBV6-5 | TGTGCCAGCAGATTACCGGGCAGGGCTTACGAGCAGTACTTC | CASRLPGRAYEQYF
TRBJ2-5 | - | - | TRBV19 | TGTGCCAGTAGTACCCTCCCCGGGCAGGGAGGGACCCAGTACTTC | CASSTLPGQGGTQYF
TRBJ2-3 | - | TRBD2 | TRBV4-2 | TGTGCCAGCAGCCCCCGAGACAGCGGGGGGGGACTAAGCACAGATACGCAGTATTTT | CASSPRDSGGGLSTDTQYF
TRBJ2-3 | - | TRBD2 | TRBV30 | TGTGCCTGGAGTGCGGGACTAGCGGGAGCCCCAGATACGCAGTATTTT | CAWSAGLAGAPDTQYF
TRBJ2-7 | - | TRBD2 | TRBV18 | TGTGCCAGCTCACCATATTCAGGCGGGGGGCACTACGAGCAGTACTTC | CASSPYSGGGHYEQYF
TRBJ2-5 | - | - | TRBV10-3 | TGTGCCATCCGCGCCGCGGATGGTGGAGAGACCCAGTACTTC | CAIRAADGGETQYF
TRBJ1-1 | - | - | TRBV6-5 | TGTGCCAGCAGTCTCACCACTGGGAACACTGAAGCTTTCTTT | CASSLTTGNTEAFF
TRBJ1-2 | - | - | TRBV9 | TGTGCCAGCAGCGCCGACTGGGACTATGGCTACACCTTC | CASSADWDYGYTF
TRBJ1-6 | - | TRBD1 | TRBV30 | TGTGCCTGGAGTGCTCCGGGACAGGGGTTTGCACCCCTCCACTTT | CAWSAPGQGFAPLHF
TRBJ1-1 | - | TRBD1 | TRBV3-1/TRBV3-2 | TGTGCCAGCAGCCACCACGACAGGGGCACTGAAGCTTTCTTT | CASSHHDRGTEAFF
TRBJ2-2 | - | - | TRBV7-3 | TGTGCCAGCAGCATACATAACACCGGGGAGCTGTTTTTT | CASSIHNTGELFF
TRBJ2-2 | - | - | TRBV18 | TGTGCCAGCTCACCACTCCAGGGGGGCACCGGGGAGCTGTTTTTT | CASSPLQGGTGELFF
TRBJ1-5 | - | - | TRBV28 | TGTGCCAGCAGTTTTTTGGGGAGGAATTATCAGCCCCAGCATTTT | CASSFLGRNYQPQHF
TRBJ2-1 | - | - | TRBV5-1 | TGCGCCAGCACCCCGGCCGGGGATGAGCAGTTCTTC | CASTPAGDEQFF
TRBJ1-2 | - | TRBD1 | TRBV2 | TGTGCCAGCAGCGCAGACAGGGACTATGGCTACACCTTC | CASSADRDYGYTF
TRBJ2-1 | - | TRBD2 | TRBV11-2 | TGTGCCAGCAGCTTAAGACTAGCGGGCGAGGGGGGTTTTGGGAATGAGCAGTTCTTC | CASSLRLAGEGGFGNEQFF
TRBJ1-2 | - | TRBD1 | TRBV2 | TGTGCCAGCAGTGTGGACAGGGGAGGCTCTGGCTACACCTTC | CASSVDRGGSGYTF
TRBJ2-7 | - | TRBD2 | TRBV6-6 | TGTGCCAGCAGCCCTGGGACTAGCCACTACGAGCAGTACTTC | CASSPGTSHYEQYF
TRBJ2-5 | - | TRBD2 | TRBV3-1/TRBV3-2 | TGTGCCAGCATCCAAGCGGGGGGGCCGAAAGAGACCCAGTACTTC | CASIQAGGPKETQYF
TRBJ2-2 | - | - | TRBV5-1 | TGCGCCAGCAGCTTGGATGGCAGGAACACCGGGGAGCTGTTTTTT | CASSLDGRNTGELFF
TRBJ2-7 | - | TRBD2 | TRBV29-1 | TGCAGCGTCTCCACTAGCGGGAGCTCCTACGAGCAGTACTTC | CSVSTSGSSYEQYF
TRBJ2-7 | - | TRBD1 | TRBV6-2/TRBV6-3 | TGTGCCAGCAGTAGAACCGGGACAGGTTCCTACGAGCAGTACTTC | CASSRTGTGSYEQYF
TRBJ2-5 | - | - | TRBV18 | TGTGCCAGCTCACCCAAAGAGACCCAGTACTTC | CASSPKETQYF
TRBJ2-4 | - | - | TRBV19 | TGTGCCAGTAGTATCCTAGCCAAAAACATTCAGTACTTC | CASSILAKNIQYF
TRBJ2-6 | - | - | TRBV6-1 | TGTGCCAGCAGTGAAAACCCCTGGGGGCGCGGGGCCAACGTCCTGACTTTC | CASSENPWGRGANVLTF
TRBJ2-4 | once | - | TRBV4-3 | TGCGCCAGCAGCCCCTATGGAGGGGCCAAAAACATTCAGTACTTC | CASSPYGGAKNIQYF
TRBJ1-2 | - | - | TRBV28 | TGTGCCAGCAGTTTATACAAAAACTATGGCTACACCTTC | CASSLYKNYGYTF
TRBJ1-4 | - | TRBD1 | TRBV5-1 | TGCGCCAGCCGGGGACAGGGTACTAATGAAAAACTGTTTTTT | CASRGQGTNEKLFF
TRBJ1-6 | - | - | TRBV3-1/TRBV3-2 | TGTGCCAGCAGCCAAGCCGAAACTACACCCCTCCACTTT | CASSQAETTPLHF
TRBJ2-2 | - | TRBD2 | TRBV7-3 | TGTGCCAGCAGCCCACGGGGGACTAGCGGCACCGGGGAGCTGTTTTTT | CASSPRGTSGTGELFF
TRBJ1-2 | - | TRBD1 | TRBV5-4 | TGTGCCAGCAGTTGGGACAGGGCGAGCTATGGCTACACCTTC | CASSWDRASYGYTF
TRBJ1-3 | - | - | TRBV7-9 | TGTGCCAGCAGCTTACCAGGGGAACTGGGAAACACCATATATTTT | CASSLPGELGNTIYF
TRBJ1-3 | - | TRBD1 | TRBV5-1 | TGCGCCAGCGGATGGACAGGTCCCGACTCCACCATATATTTT | CASGWTGPDSTIYF
TRBJ2-7 | - | - | TRBV4-2 | TGTGCCAGCAGCCAAGGTGGTCTAGGGGTCGTGGACGAGCAGTACTTC | CASSQGGLGVVDEQYF
TRBJ2-7 | - | TRBD1 | TRBV19 | TGTGCCGCGGGGACAGGGGTCTACGAGCAGTACTTC | CAAGTGVYEQYF
TRBJ2-5 | - | TRBD1 | TRBV6-5 | TGTGCCAGCAGACCACACGGACAGGGCTACCAGTACTTC | CASRPHGQGYQYF